One sample yielded the 14 T cell receptor beta chains listed below, sequenced in a study of T-cell reconstitution after alpha-beta-depleted transplantation in children. Unique molecular identifiers were incorporated when the TCRbeta library was constructed. TCRdb reanalysed the PCR reads using MiXCR and keeps one entry per CDR3 protein. The sample consists of 600,000 to 700,000 distinct CDR3 sequences, about 15% of them appearing once. This specimen was PBMCs from the stem cell graft donor, taken from the stem cell graft. The source is a human donor who donated a stem cell graft to a child with acute myeloid leukemia.

The V call is TRBV6-1, the J call TRBJ1-2; TRBD1 matches 9 bases. The CDR3 contains 15 residues. The germline CDR1 and CDR2 sequences are MNHNS and SASEGT. V was clipped by 5 bases and J by 7 bases; unmatched bases: 11. Here the CDR3 DNA reads TGTGCCAGCAGTCCCCCGGACAGGGGTACTCCTGGCTACACCTTC. Protein product: CASSPPDRGTPGYTF.

This clonotype has at least ten counts. J is TRBJ2-7 and V is TRBV20-1, with D possibly matching TRBD2 (5 bases). Germline V gene data show CDR1 as DFQATT and CDR2 as SNEGSKA (reference sequence). Trimming removed 3 bases from V and 3 bases from J, with 9 bases in between. The CDR3 length is 12 residues. The CDR3 here is CSASIGVYEQYV. CDR3 sequence (DNA): TGCAGTGCTAGTATCGGGGTCTACGAGCAGTACGTC.

This clonotype was picked up many times. The J gene is TRBJ1-6, the V gene TRBV15, with D hard to call. The CDR3 is 13 amino acids. V was trimmed by 0 bases and J by 9 bases, leaving 6 bases between them. Germline assignment: CDR1 LNHNV and CDR2 YYDKDF (reference sequence). CDR3 sequence: CATSRDFSSPLHF. The CDR3 DNA sequence: TGTGCCACCAGCAGAGATTTTAGTTCACCCCTCCACTTT.

The V call is TRBV6-1, the J call TRBJ1-1; no firm D call. CDR1 is MNHNS and CDR2 is SASEGT in the germline V gene. Trimming cost V 1 base and J 0 bases, with 6 bases left between them. CDR3 length: 14 residues. DNA for the CDR3: TGTGCCAGCAGTGAAGGACCGATGAACACTGAAGCTTTCTTT. Its translation: CASSEGPMNTEAFF.

This clonotype was seen repeatedly, ten times or more. The chain employs TRBV20-1 and TRBJ2-7, with TRBD2 matching over 9 bases. CDR1 and CDR2 (germline): DFQATT, SNEGSKA (reference sequence). The CDR3 has 14 amino acids. J was trimmed by 2 bases and V by 3 bases; bases with no gene match: 5. The CDR3 protein is CSASGLAGTYEQYF. The DNA of the CDR3 is TGCAGTGCTAGCGGCCTAGCGGGGACCTACGAGCAGTACTTC.

This clonotype appeared many times. The chain uses TRBV20-1 and TRBJ2-7, with TRBD2 matching 7 bases. The CDR3 sequence is 14 residues long. The germline CDR1 and CDR2 sequences are DFQATT and SNEGSKA (reference sequence). The V and J ends lost 5 bases and 0 bases, in that order; junction bases with no gene match: 7. This CDR3 is CSAPPRTSSYEQYF. DNA of the CDR3: TGCAGTGCTCCCCCCCGGACTAGCTCCTACGAGCAGTACTTC.

The rearrangement joins TRBV20-1 to TRBJ2-3; TRBD2 is a possible D gene (6 bases). Trimming removed 8 bases from V and 4 bases from J, with 19 bases in between. CDR3 length: 14 amino acids. The germline CDR1 and CDR2 sequences are DFQATT and SNEGSKA (reference sequence). The CDR3 DNA sequence: TGCAGTCACTGGGGGACTCTTCGACCAGATACGCAGTATTTT. Translating gives CSHWGTLRPDTQYF.

In this sample, this clonotype turned up many times. This chain connects TRBV20-1 to TRBJ1-2; D gene unclear. V was pared by 1 base and J by 0 bases, with 6 bases between. CDR1 is DFQATT, CDR2 SNEGSKA, per germline (reference sequence). The CDR3 extends over 13 amino acids. The CDR3 here is CSARARANYGYTF. CDR3 nucleotides: TGCAGTGCTAGAGCGCGGGCTAACTATGGCTACACCTTC.

This chain connects TRBV28 to TRBJ2-7; D ambiguous. V shed 5 bases and J shed 3 bases, with 11 bases lying between them. The germline CDR1 and CDR2 sequences are MDHEN and SYDVKM. This CDR3 spans 13 amino acids. The CDR3 loop reads CASSLPAGYEQYV. The DNA of the CDR3 is TGTGCCAGCAGTCTCCCGGCCGGCTACGAGCAGTACGTC.

The table lists this clonotype with many counts. The rearrangement joins TRBV10-3 to TRBJ2-1; 7 nucleotides align to TRBD2. Germline lookup yields CDR1 ENHRY and CDR2 SYGVKD. Trimming cost V 6 bases and J 15 bases; bases outside gene matches: 23. This CDR3 has 16 residues. CDR3 bases: TGTGCCATCAGCCGCCTGACTAGCTCAGATCAGGATTCGAGGTTCTTC. This gives the protein CAISRLTSSDQDSRFF.

The rearrangement uses TRBV7-3 and TRBJ2-3; 10 nucleotides line up with TRBD1. The CDR3 is made up of 16 amino acids. Germline CDR1 reads SGHTA; CDR2 reads FQGTGA. V trimming: 1 base; J trimming: 5 bases; junction bases outside the gene matches: 6. The CDR3 DNA reads as TGTGCCAGCAGCTTAATCCGACAGGGGGCAATAGATACGCAGTATTTT. This translates into CASSLIRQGAIDTQYF.

In its sample, this clonotype was seen a few times. The chain uses TRBV28 and TRBJ2-3; 7 bases line up with TRBD2. The CDR3 contains 16 residues. CDR1 MDHEN and CDR2 SYDVKM come from the germline V gene. With V trimmed by 6 bases and J by 0 bases, 9 bases remained unmatched. CDR3: CASRPLPSGSTDTQYF. CDR3 nucleotides: TGTGCCAGCAGACCCCTCCCTAGCGGCAGCACAGATACGCAGTATTTT. The full variable domain, its missing parts supplied by reference TRBV28 and TRBJ2-3, is DVKVTQSSRYLVKRTGEKVFLECVQDMDHENMFWYRQDPGLGLRLIYFSYDVKMKEKGDIPEGYSVSREKKERFSLILESASTNQTSMYLCASRPLPSGSTDTQYFGPGTRLTVL.

This clonotype was counted only a few times. The rearrangement links TRBV12-3 or TRBV12-4 to TRBJ2-5; D unclear. Trimming took 5 bases from V and 13 from J, leaving 17 bases between them. This CDR3 spans 12 amino acids. CDR3 in DNA: TGTGCCAGCAGTCCGACTCCGGCCCAGTCGTACTTC. Amino acid sequence: CASSPTPAQSYF.

The rearrangement links TRBV20-1 to TRBJ2-2; TRBD1 agrees at 7 bases. Germline CDR1 is DFQATT and CDR2 is SNEGSKA (reference sequence). This CDR3 spans 16 amino acids. V lost 1 base to trimming and J lost 0 bases; unmatched junction nucleotides: 5. CDR3 nucleotides: TGCAGTGCTAGAGGCCGGGACAGACCGAACACCGGGGAGCTGTTTTTT. It is translated as CSARGRDRPNTGELFF.